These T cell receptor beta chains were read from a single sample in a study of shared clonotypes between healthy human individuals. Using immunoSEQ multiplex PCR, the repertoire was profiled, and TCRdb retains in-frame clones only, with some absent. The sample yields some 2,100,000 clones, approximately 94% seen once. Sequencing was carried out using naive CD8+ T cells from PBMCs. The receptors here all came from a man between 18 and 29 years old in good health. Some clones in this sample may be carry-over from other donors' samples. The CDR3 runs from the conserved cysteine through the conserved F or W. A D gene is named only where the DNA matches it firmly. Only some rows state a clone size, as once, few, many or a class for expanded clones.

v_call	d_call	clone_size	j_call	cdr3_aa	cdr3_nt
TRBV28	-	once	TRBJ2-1	CASRYDNEQFF	TGTGCCAGCAGGTACGACAATGAGCAGTTCTTC
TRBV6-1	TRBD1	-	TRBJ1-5	CASSELGTGGFQPQHF	TGTGCCAGCAGTGAACTCGGGACAGGGGGTTTTCAGCCCCAGCATTTT
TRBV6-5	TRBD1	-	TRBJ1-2	CASSYLRQGNNYGYTF	TGTGCCAGCAGTTATCTTAGACAGGGGAATAACTATGGCTACACCTTC
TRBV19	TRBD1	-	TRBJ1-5	CASSNRGRFDQPQHF	TGTGCCAGTAGTAACAGGGGGCGCTTCGATCAGCCCCAGCATTTT
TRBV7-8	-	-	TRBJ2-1	CASSFPGPYNEQFF	TGTGCCAGCAGCTTTCCCGGGCCATACAATGAGCAGTTCTTC
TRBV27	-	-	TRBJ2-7	CASSPFRGTYEQYF	TGTGCCAGCAGTCCCTTCCGGGGCACCTACGAGCAGTACTTC
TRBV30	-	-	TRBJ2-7	CAWTDKTSWEQYF	TGTGCCTGGACAGACAAAACCTCTTGGGAGCAGTACTTC
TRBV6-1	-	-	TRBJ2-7	CASSEGRGNEQYF	TGTGCCAGCAGTGAAGGGCGGGGAAACGAGCAGTACTTC
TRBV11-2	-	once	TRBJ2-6	CASSPWDAGANVLTF	TGTGCCAGCAGCCCATGGGACGCTGGGGCCAACGTCCTGACTTTC
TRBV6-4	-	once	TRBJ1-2	CASSDRGSGYTF	TGTGCCAGCAGTGACCGGGGGTCCGGCTACACCTTC
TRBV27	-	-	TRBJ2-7	CASSPGLTYEQYF	TGTGCCAGCAGTCCGGGACTTACCTACGAGCAGTACTTC
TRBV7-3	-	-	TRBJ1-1	CASSLTGLNTEAFF	TGTGCCAGCAGCTTAACCGGGTTGAACACTGAAGCTTTCTTT
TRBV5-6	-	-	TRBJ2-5	CASSFSGFIKTQYF	TGTGCCAGCAGCTTTAGCGGCTTCATAAAGACCCAGTACTTC
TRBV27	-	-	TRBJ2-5	CASSFLDSWETQYF	TGTGCCAGCAGTTTCTTAGACAGCTGGGAGACCCAGTACTTC
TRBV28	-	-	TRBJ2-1	CASNFHPDPVTSYNEQFF	TGTGCCAGCAATTTTCACCCCGACCCAGTCACCTCCTACAATGAGCAGTTCTTC
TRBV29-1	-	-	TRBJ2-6	CSVEGVSGANVLTF	TGCAGCGTTGAGGGGGTCTCTGGGGCCAACGTCCTGACTTTC
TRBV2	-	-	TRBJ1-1	CASSEWQDLSEAFF	TGTGCCAGCAGTGAGTGGCAGGACCTCAGTGAAGCTTTCTTT
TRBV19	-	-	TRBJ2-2	CASSIFSGLFF	TGTGCCAGTAGTATCTTTTCGGGGCTGTTTTTT
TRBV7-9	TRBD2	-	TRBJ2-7	CASKSGGSGSTYEQYF	TGTGCCAGCAAGTCCGGGGGTAGCGGGAGTACCTACGAGCAGTACTTC
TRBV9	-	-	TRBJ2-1	CASSVDYLPYNEQFF	TGTGCCAGCAGCGTCGACTACCTCCCCTACAATGAGCAGTTCTTC
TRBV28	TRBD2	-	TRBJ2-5	CASSSRWASGFAQYF	TGTGCCAGCAGTTCCCGATGGGCTAGCGGTTTCGCCCAGTACTTC
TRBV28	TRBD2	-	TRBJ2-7	CASSLSVTGTRAYSPTYEQYF	TGTGCCAGCAGTTTAAGTGTCACCGGGACTAGAGCCTATTCGCCCACCTACGAGCAGTACTTC
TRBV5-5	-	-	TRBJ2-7	CASSLGQVYYEQYF	TGTGCCAGCAGCTTGGGACAGGTTTACTACGAGCAGTACTTC
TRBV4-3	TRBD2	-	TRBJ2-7	CASSQGTGLAASYEQYF	TGCGCCAGCAGCCAAGGTACGGGACTAGCGGCCTCCTACGAGCAGTACTTC
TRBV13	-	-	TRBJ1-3	CASSPRGGNTIYF	TGTGCCAGCAGCCCGCGAGGTGGAAACACCATATATTTT
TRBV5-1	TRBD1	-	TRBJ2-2	CASSFPTTGLLNTGELFF	TGCGCCAGCAGCTTTCCCACGACAGGGCTATTGAACACCGGGGAGCTGTTTTTT
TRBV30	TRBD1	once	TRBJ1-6	CAWSVGQDDSPLHF	TGTGCCTGGAGTGTGGGACAGGACGATTCACCCCTCCACTTT
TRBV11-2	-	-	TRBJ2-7	CASTGEYEQYF	TGTGCCAGCACGGGGGAGTACGAGCAGTACTTC
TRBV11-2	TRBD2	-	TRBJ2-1	CASSAFAGEGPNEQFF	TGTGCCAGCAGCGCGTTTGCGGGGGAAGGGCCCAATGAGCAGTTCTTC
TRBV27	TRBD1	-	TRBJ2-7	CASSLSWDSHPYEQYF	TGTGCCAGCAGTTTATCTTGGGACAGCCACCCTTACGAGCAGTACTTC
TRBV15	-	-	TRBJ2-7	CATSPAREASYEQYF	TGTGCCACCAGCCCAGCAAGAGAGGCCTCCTACGAGCAGTACTTC